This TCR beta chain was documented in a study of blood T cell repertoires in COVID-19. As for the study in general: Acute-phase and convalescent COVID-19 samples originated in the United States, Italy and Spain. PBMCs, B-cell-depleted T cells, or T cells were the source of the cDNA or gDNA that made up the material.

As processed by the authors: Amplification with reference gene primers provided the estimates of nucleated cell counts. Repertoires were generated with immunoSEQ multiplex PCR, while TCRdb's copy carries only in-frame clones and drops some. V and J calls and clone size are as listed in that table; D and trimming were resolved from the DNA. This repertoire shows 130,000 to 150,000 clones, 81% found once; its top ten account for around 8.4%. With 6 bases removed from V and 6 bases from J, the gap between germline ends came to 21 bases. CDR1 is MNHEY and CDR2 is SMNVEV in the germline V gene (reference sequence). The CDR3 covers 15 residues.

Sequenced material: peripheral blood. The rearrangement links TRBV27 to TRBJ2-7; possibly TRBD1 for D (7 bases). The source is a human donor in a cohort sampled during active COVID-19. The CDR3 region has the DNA TGTGCCAGCAGCAGCATATCAATCCAGGGGGGCGAGCAGTACTTC. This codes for CASSSISIQGGEQYF.